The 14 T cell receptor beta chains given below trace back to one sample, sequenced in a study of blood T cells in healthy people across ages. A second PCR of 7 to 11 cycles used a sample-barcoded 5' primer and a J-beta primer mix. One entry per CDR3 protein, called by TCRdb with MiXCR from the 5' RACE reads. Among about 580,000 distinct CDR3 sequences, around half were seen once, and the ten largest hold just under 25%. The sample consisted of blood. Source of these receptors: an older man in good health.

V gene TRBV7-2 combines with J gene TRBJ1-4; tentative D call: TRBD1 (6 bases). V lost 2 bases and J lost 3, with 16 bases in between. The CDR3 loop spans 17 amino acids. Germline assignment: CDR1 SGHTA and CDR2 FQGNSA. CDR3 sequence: CASSLNGGGLANEKLFF. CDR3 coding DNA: TGTGCCAGCAGCTTAAATGGCGGGGGGCTCGCTAATGAAAAACTGTTTTTT.

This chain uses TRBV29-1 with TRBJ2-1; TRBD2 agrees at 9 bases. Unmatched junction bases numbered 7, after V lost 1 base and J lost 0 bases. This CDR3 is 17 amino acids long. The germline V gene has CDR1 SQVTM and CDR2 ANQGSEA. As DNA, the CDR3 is TGCAGCGTTGAAGGCGGGGGGGGACGGAGCTCCTACAATGAGCAGTTCTTC. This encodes CSVEGGGGRSSYNEQFF.

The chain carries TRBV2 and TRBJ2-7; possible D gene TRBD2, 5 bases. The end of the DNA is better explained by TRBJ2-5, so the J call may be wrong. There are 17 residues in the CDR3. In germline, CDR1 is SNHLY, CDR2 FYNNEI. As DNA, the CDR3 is TGTGCCAGCAGCAAAATGCGGGCTAGCATGGGTAAAGAGACCCAGTACTTC. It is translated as CASSKMRASMGKETQYF.

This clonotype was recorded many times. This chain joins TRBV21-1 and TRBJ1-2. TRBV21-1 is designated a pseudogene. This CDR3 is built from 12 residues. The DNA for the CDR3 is TGTGCCAGCAGCCGCAACAGCTATGGCTACACCTTC. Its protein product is CASSRNSYGYTF.

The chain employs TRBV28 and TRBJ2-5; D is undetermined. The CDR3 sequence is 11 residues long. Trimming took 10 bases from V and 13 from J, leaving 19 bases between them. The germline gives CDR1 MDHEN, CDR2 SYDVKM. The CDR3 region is CATLGSLRLYF. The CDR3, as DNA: TGTGCCACCCTAGGGTCCCTTCGTTTGTACTTC.

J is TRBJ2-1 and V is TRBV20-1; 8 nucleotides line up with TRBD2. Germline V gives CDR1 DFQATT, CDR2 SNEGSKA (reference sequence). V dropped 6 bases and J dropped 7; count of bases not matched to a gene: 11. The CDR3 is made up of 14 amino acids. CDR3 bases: TGCAGTGCCTTGAGCGGGAGTATTGGGAATGAGCAGTTCTTC. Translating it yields CSALSGSIGNEQFF.

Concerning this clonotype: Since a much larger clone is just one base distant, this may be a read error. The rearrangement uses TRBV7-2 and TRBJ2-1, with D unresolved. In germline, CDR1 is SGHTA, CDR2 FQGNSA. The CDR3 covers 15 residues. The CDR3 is CASSLDGSSNNEQFF. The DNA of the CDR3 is TGTGCCAGCAGCTTAGACGGTAGCTCCAACAATGAGCAGTTCTTC.

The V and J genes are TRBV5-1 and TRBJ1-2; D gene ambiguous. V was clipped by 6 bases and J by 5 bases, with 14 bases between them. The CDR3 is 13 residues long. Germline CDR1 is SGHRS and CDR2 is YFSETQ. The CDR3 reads CASMEVGSYGYTF. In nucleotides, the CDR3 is TGCGCCAGCATGGAGGTCGGGAGTTATGGCTACACCTTC.

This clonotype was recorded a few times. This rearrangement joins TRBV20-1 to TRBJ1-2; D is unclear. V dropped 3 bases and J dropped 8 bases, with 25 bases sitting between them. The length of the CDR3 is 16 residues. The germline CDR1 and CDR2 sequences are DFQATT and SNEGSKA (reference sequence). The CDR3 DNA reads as TGCAGTGCTAGGGCCCAAGGGTGGTGGCCGGATGGGGGCTACACCTTC. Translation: CSARAQGWWPDGGYTF.

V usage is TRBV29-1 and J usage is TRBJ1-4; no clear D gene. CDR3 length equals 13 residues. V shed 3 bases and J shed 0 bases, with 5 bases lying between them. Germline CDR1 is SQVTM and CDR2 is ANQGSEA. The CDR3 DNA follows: TGCAGCGTTGAGGGAGCAACTAATGAAAAACTGTTTTTT. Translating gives CSVEGATNEKLFF.

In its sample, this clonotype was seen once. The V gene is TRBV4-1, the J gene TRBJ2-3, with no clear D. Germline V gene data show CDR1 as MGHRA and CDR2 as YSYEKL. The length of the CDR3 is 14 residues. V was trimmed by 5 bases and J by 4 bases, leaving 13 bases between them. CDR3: CASSSYLRADTQYF. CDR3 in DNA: TGCGCCAGCAGCTCTTATCTACGCGCAGATACGCAGTATTTT.

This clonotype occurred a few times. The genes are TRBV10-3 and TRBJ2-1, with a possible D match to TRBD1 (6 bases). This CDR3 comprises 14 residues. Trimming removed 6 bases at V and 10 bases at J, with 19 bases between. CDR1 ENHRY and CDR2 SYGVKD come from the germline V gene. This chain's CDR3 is CAIRRGLLDGEQFF. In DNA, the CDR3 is TGTGCCATCAGGAGGGGGTTGCTGGACGGGGAGCAGTTCTTC.

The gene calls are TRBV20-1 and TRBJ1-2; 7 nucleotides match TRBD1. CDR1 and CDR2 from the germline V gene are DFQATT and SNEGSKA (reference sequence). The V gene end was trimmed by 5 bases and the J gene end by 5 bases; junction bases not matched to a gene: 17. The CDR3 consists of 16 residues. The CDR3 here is CSALVGRQGLGYGYTF. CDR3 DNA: TGCAGTGCTTTAGTAGGGAGACAGGGTTTAGGGTATGGCTACACCTTC.

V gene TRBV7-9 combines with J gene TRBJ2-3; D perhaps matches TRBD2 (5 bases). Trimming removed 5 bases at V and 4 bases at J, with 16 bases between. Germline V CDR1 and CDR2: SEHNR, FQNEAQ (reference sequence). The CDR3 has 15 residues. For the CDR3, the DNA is TGTGCCAGCAGCGTGTGGGGAGTGAGCGCAGATACGCAGTATTTT. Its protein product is CASSVWGVSADTQYF. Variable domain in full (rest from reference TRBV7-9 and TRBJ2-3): DTGVSQNPRHKITKRGQNVTFRCDPISEHNRLYWYRQTLGQGPEFLTYFQNEAQLEKSRLLSDRFSAERPKGSFSTLEIQRTEQGDSAMYLCASSVWGVSADTQYFGPGTRLTVL.